The 20 T cell receptor beta chains listed next were all sequenced from one sample in a study of tumor-infiltrating lymphocytes in primary liver carcinoma. Unsorted whole blood supplied the RNA, and germline DNA was extracted too. A constant-region primer served to make TCR beta cDNA from about 490 ng total RNA. A slightly modified ARM-PCR protocol with three nested multiplex PCR rounds produced these TCR beta libraries. The opening two PCR rounds, around 11 cycles each, paired TRBV1-TRBV30 forward primers with a C-beta reverse primer. MiXCR, applied by TCRdb to the multiplex PCR reads, yields one record per CDR3 protein. The table includes around 330,000 distinct CDR3 sequences, around three fifths detected once. Input material: peripheral blood. The receptor source for this set is a woman aged 25 to 45 with primary liver carcinoma and hepatitis B virus infection.

Comment on this clonotype: A clone one base away is much larger, so this may be a read error. V gene TRBV29-1 combines with J gene TRBJ1-1; possibly TRBD1 for D (5 bases). This CDR3 has 13 amino acids. Germline assignment: CDR1 SQVTM and CDR2 ANQGSEA. The CDR3 nucleotides are TGCAGCGCGAACCCCAGACAGCTCACTGAAGCTGTCTTT. Amino acid sequence: CSANPRQLTEAVF.

For this clonotype: One end of the junction fails to match germline, which may point to a read error. The chain employs TRBV6-1 and TRBJ2-5, with a weak D call TRBD2 (6 bases). The germline V gene encodes CDR1 MNHNS and CDR2 SASEGT. The CDR3 sequence is 14 residues long. CDR3: CASSPITGVETHYF. In DNA form, the CDR3 reads TGTGCCAGCAGTCCAATAACGGGAGTAGAGACCCACTACTTC.

The DNA of the CDR3 is TGTGCCAGCAGCACGGCCATATGGGGAAACACCATATATTTT. Amino acids: CASSTAIWGNTIYF. The chain has TRBV21-1 and TRBJ1-3. TRBV21-1 is recorded as a pseudogene. CDR3 length equals 14 residues.

This clonotype was seen only a few times. The chain uses TRBV6-6 and TRBJ2-5; D might be TRBD1 or TRBD2, each matching 6 bases. The CDR3 sequence is 13 residues long. Deletions cut 7 bases from V and 5 bases from J, with 14 bases between. Germline CDR1 and CDR2: MNHNY and SVGAGI (reference sequence). CDR3 loop: CASTPEGGETQYF. The DNA of the CDR3 is TGTGCCAGCACCCCGGAAGGGGGGGAGACCCAGTACTTC.

Here the CDR3 DNA reads TGTGCCAGCAACAATAGGGGGAGCCGGAATGAGCAGTTCTTC. Amino acids: CASNNRGSRNEQFF. This chain joins TRBV11-2 and TRBJ2-1; TRBD1 is a possible D gene (6 bases). Looked up from germline, CDR1 is SGHAT and CDR2 is FQNNGV. V gave up 7 bases and J gave up 7 bases, with 17 bases separating them. CDR3 length: 14 amino acids.

The chain uses TRBV5-1 and TRBJ1-2; D unresolved. Germline lookup yields CDR1 SGHRS and CDR2 YFSETQ. CDR3 length: 14 residues. Deletions cut 1 base from V and 0 bases from J, with 7 bases between. The CDR3 loop is CASSLQHPNYGYTF. The CDR3 bases are TGCGCCAGCAGCTTGCAGCACCCTAACTATGGCTACACCTTC.

This sequence joins TRBV6-2 or TRBV6-3 and TRBJ2-1; 11 bases are a match to TRBD2. After removal of 5 bases from V and 0 bases from J, the junction contained 9 bases not matched to a gene. This CDR3 has 18 amino acids. Germline V lookup: CDR1 MNHEY, CDR2 SVGEGT. CDR3 nucleotide sequence: TGTGCCAGCAGTCCGGGCACTAGCGGGAGTAACTCCTACAATGAGCAGTTCTTC. Its translation: CASSPGTSGSNSYNEQFF.

About this clonotype itself: Mismatch with germline at one junction end may stem from a read error. The chain recombines TRBV11-2 with TRBJ2-1; 7 positions agree with TRBD2. Germline V gene lookup returns CDR1 SGHAT and CDR2 FQNNGV. The CDR3 totals 15 residues. CDR3 residues: CASSLNLWDYNEQIF. CDR3 DNA: TGTGCCAGCAGCTTAAACTTATGGGACTACAATGAGCAGATCTTC.

The rearrangement links TRBV5-4 to TRBJ2-7; a possible D gene is TRBD1 (6 bases). This CDR3 is 13 amino acids long. V was cut by 4 bases and J by 3 bases, with 11 bases left in between. The germline gives CDR1 SGHNT, CDR2 YYREEE (reference sequence). In DNA, the CDR3 is TGTGCCAGCAGCCGGGACACCTACTACGAGCAGTACTTC. Translated: CASSRDTYYEQYF.

The chain employs TRBV6-5 and TRBJ2-2; 12 bases map to TRBD2. V shed 0 bases, J shed 1 base, and the junction held 9 bases outside the gene matches. Germline loops: CDR1 MNHEY, CDR2 SVGAGI. The CDR3 has 20 amino acids. The chain's CDR3 is CASSYSEGLAGYQNTGELFF. For the CDR3, the DNA is TGTGCCAGCAGTTACTCGGAGGGACTAGCGGGTTACCAGAACACCGGGGAGCTGTTTTTT.

Regarding this clonotype: A much larger clonotype is one base distant, so this may be a read error. The gene calls are TRBV10-3 and TRBJ2-5; the D gene is possibly TRBD1 (6 bases). The CDR3 length is 13 residues. Per the germline V gene, CDR1 is ENHRY and CDR2 is SYGVKD. V was pared by 7 bases and J by 3 bases, with 12 bases between. The CDR3 nucleotides are TGTGCCATCATGCGGGCAGGGGAAGAGACCCAGTACTTC. Translated, it gives CAIMRAGEETQYF.

The chain recombines TRBV29-1 with TRBJ2-1; D not certain. V was cut by 3 bases and J by 5 bases, with 8 bases left in between. The CDR3 loop spans 12 amino acids. The germline V gene has CDR1 SQVTM and CDR2 ANQGSEA. The DNA of the CDR3 is TGCAGCGTTGATGGGCCAAACAATGAGCAGTTCTTC. Its protein product is CSVDGPNNEQFF.

Worth noting for this clonotype: This CDR3 is missing its conserved last phenylalanine or tryptophan, likely due to a read error. CDR3 residues: CASSLRSWGANVLTL. The DNA for the CDR3 is TGTGCCAGCAGCTTACGTTCCTGGGGGGCCAACGTCCTGACTCTC. The chain couples TRBV5-6 to TRBJ2-6; D is ambiguous. The ends were cut back, 2 bases at V and 4 bases at J, with 10 bases in the middle. There are 15 residues in the CDR3. Germline lookup yields CDR1 SGHDT and CDR2 YYEEEE.

A note on this clonotype: One junction end does not reproduce the germline sequence, and a read error may be involved. The chain combines TRBV4-1 with TRBJ2-3; the D gene is possibly TRBD2 (6 bases). CDR3 length: 15 residues. Looked up from germline, CDR1 is MGHRA and CDR2 is YSYEKL. For the CDR3, the DNA is TGCGCCAGCAGCCAAGTTAGCGGCGTGACGGATATGCAGTATTTT. Its translation: CASSQVSGVTDMQYF.

The chain links TRBV7-9 to TRBJ2-7; the D is unclear. Per the germline V gene, CDR1 is SEHNR and CDR2 is FQNEAQ (reference sequence). The germline V and J ends were trimmed by 4 bases and 4 bases, with 17 bases remaining between them. The CDR3 runs to 15 residues. CDR3 DNA: TGTGCCAGCAGCTCGTTGACTTTTTCCACTTACGAGCAGTACTTC. It specifies CASSSLTFSTYEQYF.

Notes on this clonotype: This may come from a read error, since a much larger clone is one base off. V usage is TRBV4-1 and J usage is TRBJ2-1; D is perhaps TRBD1 (6 bases). The CDR3 contains 14 residues. Germline CDR1 is MGHRA and CDR2 is YSYEKL. The CDR3 spells CACSQAGQGNEQFF. DNA for the CDR3: TGCGCCTGCAGCCAGGCAGGGCAGGGGAATGAGCAGTTCTTC.

For this clonotype: A much larger clone lies one base from this, so it may be a read error. The chain has TRBV12-3 or TRBV12-4 and TRBJ2-7; D unclear. This CDR3 is built from 13 residues. CDR3 sequence: CASSYRSSYEQCF. The CDR3 coding sequence is TGTGCCAGCAGTTATAGGAGCTCCTACGAGCAGTGCTTC.

Note on this clonotype: At one of its ends the junction is not consistent with the germline gene, which may arise from a read error. The chain links TRBV6-1 to TRBJ1-2; D gene ambiguous. This CDR3 contains 13 residues. CDR1 is MNHNS, CDR2 SASEGT, per germline. The CDR3 bases are TGTGCCAGCAGTACCCCGGCTTTTCATGGCCACACCTTC. Translating gives CASSTPAFHGHTF.

The V gene is TRBV12-3 or TRBV12-4, the J gene TRBJ2-5; tentative D call: TRBD1 (7 bases). The CDR3 spans 14 residues. The ends were cut back, 4 bases at V and 4 bases at J, with 13 bases in the middle. The CDR3 nucleotides are TGTGCCAGCAGTTCCCAGGGGGGCCGAGAGACCCAGTACTTC. Amino acids: CASSSQGGRETQYF.

On this clonotype: A much larger clone differs by one base, so this may be a read error. The chain couples TRBV7-8 to TRBJ2-5; D is unresolved. TRBJ2-1 explains the end of the DNA better; the J call may be wrong. Per germline, CDR1 SGHVS and CDR2 FQNEAQ. CDR3 length equals 13 residues. CDR3 in amino acids: CASSTGREETQFF. CDR3 nucleotide sequence: TGTGCCAGCAGCACCGGGCGCGAAGAGACCCAGTTCTTC.